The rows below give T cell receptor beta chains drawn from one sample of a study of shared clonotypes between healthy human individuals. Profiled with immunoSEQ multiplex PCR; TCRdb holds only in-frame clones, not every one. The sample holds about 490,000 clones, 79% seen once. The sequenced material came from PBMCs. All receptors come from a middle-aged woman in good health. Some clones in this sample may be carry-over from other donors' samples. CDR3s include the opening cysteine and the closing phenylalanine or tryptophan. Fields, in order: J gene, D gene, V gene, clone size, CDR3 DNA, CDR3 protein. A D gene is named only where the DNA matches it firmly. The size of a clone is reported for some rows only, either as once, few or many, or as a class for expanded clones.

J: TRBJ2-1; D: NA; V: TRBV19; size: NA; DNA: TGTGCCAGTAGTCCTCTGTTGCCAAGCTCCTACAATGAGCAGTTCTTC; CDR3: CASSPLLPSSYNEQFF
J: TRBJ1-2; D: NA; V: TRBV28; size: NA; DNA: TGTGCCAGCAGTTTATCCACCCCCGATAACTATGGCTACACCTTC; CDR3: CASSLSTPDNYGYTF
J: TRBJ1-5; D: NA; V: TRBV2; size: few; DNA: TGTGCCAGCAGTGGAGAGGGGAATCAGCCCCAGCATTTT; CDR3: CASSGEGNQPQHF
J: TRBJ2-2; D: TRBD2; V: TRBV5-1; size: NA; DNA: TGCGCCAGCAGCCCCCGCGGTAGCGGGAAGGCGAACACCGGGGAGCTGTTTTTT; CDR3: CASSPRGSGKANTGELFF
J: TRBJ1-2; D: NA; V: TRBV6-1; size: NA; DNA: TGTGCCAGCCTTCGGGGGTACTATGGCTACACCTTC; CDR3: CASLRGYYGYTF
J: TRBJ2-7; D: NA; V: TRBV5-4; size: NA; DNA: TGTGCCAGCAGCTTGGGGGGAGGCGGCTACGAGCAGTACTTC; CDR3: CASSLGGGGYEQYF
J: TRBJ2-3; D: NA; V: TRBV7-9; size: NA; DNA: TGTGCCAGCAGCCTTTCGTGGGATACGCAGTATTTT; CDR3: CASSLSWDTQYF
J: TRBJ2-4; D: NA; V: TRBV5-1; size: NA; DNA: TGCGCCAGCAGCCTAGGGACTGATGCCAAAAACATTCAGTACTTC; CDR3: CASSLGTDAKNIQYF
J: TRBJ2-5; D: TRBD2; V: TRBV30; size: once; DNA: TGTGCCTTCTTGACAGCGGGGCGTCGATGGACCCAGTACTTC; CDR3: CAFLTAGRRWTQYF
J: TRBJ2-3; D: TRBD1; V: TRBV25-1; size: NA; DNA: TGTGCCAGCAGTGAATCGGGACAGGGATCAGATACGCAGTATTTT; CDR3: CASSESGQGSDTQYF
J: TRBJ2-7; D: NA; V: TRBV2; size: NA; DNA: TGTGCCAGCAGTGAAAGAGGCGCGCGCGAGCAGTACTTC; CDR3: CASSERGAREQYF
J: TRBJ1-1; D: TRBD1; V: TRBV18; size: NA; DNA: TGTGCCAGCTCACCGGACGGGACAGTGAACACTGAAGCTTTCTTT; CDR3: CASSPDGTVNTEAFF
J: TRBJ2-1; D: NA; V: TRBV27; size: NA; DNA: TGTGCCAGCAGTTCGCAGAGCTCCTACAATGAGCAGTTCTTC; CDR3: CASSSQSSYNEQFF
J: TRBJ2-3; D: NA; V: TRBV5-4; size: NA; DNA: TGTGCCAGCAGCTTGTGGGATAGGGGCGCAGATACGCAGTATTTT; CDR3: CASSLWDRGADTQYF
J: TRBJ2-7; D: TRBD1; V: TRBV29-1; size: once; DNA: TGCAGCGTTGAGTATTCGGGACAGGGCTCCTACGAGCAGTACTTC; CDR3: CSVEYSGQGSYEQYF